A single sample gave rise to the 18 T cell receptor beta chains below, sequenced in a study of control samples from healthy donors and cancer patients. TCRdb's copy holds only in-frame clones and misses some; the assay was immunoSEQ multiplex PCR. The sample yields 95,000 to 100,000 clones, 85% to 90% seen once. Source material: blood. The receptors derive from a man in his thirties or forties in good health.

CDR3 nucleotides: TGCGCCAGCAGCCCCGACGTGGACAGGAACTATGGCTACACCTTC. This encodes CASSPDVDRNYGYTF. The V and J genes are TRBV4-1 and TRBJ1-2; 7 bases align to TRBD1. The CDR3 totals 15 residues. From germline, CDR1 is MGHRA and CDR2 YSYEKL. V lost 4 bases and J lost 2; bases outside the gene matches: 7.

This chain links TRBV19 with TRBJ2-5; TRBD2 matches at 8 bases. V was pared by 6 bases and J by 4 bases, with 7 bases of the junction left unmatched. Germline V CDR1 and CDR2: LNHDA, SQIVND (reference sequence). The CDR3 totals 14 residues. CDR3 protein: CASSHPGGGETQYF. The CDR3, as DNA: TGTGCCAGTAGCCATCCGGGGGGGGGAGAGACCCAGTACTTC.

The V call is TRBV3-1 (or the pseudogene TRBV3-2), the J call TRBJ1-2, with 7 bases that match TRBD1. The V gene's germline CDR1 is LGHDT and CDR2 YNNKEL (reference sequence). V lost 4 bases, J lost 2 bases, and 10 bases stayed unmatched. The CDR3 is 16 residues long. The CDR3 loop is CASSPGGGRGNYGYTF. DNA for the CDR3: TGTGCCAGCAGCCCAGGAGGGGGCAGGGGGAACTATGGCTACACCTTC.

The rearrangement links TRBV7-2 to TRBJ2-3; TRBD2 aligns across 8 bases. The junction had 4 bases not matched to a gene; V was cut back by 7 bases and J by 4 bases. Germline CDR1 reads SGHTA; CDR2 reads FQGNSA. This CDR3 has 13 amino acids. The CDR3 protein is CASTIAGSDTQYF. The CDR3 DNA follows: TGTGCCAGCACAATAGCGGGATCAGATACGCAGTATTTT. The full variable domain, completed using reference TRBV7-2 and TRBJ2-3, is GAGVSQSPSNKVTEKGKDVELRCDPISGHTALYWYRQSLGQGLEFLIYFQGNSAPDKSGLPSDRFSAERTGGSVSTLTIQRTQQEDSAVYLCASTIAGSDTQYFGPGTRLTVL.

The rearrangement uses TRBV7-2 and TRBJ1-5, with 7 bases aligning to TRBD1. This CDR3 region has 15 residues. V lost 5 bases to trimming and J lost 0 bases; unmatched junction nucleotides: 4. CDR1 is SGHTA and CDR2 is FQGNSA in the germline V gene. CDR3 bases: TGTGCCAGCAGCCCCGGGACAGATAGCAATCAGCCCCAGCATTTT. It codes for CASSPGTDSNQPQHF.

J is TRBJ2-7 and V is TRBV7-8; D uncertain. Germline V gene data show CDR1 as SGHVS and CDR2 as FQNEAQ. Deletions cut 1 base from V and 1 base from J, with 8 bases between. The CDR3 contains 14 residues. As DNA, the CDR3 is TGTGCCAGCAGCTTAGTAGGCCGGTCCTACGAGCAGTACTTC. The encoded protein is CASSLVGRSYEQYF. Complete variable domain (other parts from reference TRBV7-8 and TRBJ2-7): GAGVSQSPRYKVAKRGQDVALRCDPISGHVSLFWYQQALGQGPEFLTYFQNEAQLDKSGLPSDRFFAERPEGSVSTLKIQRTQQEDSAVYLCASSLVGRSYEQYFGPGTRLTVT.

The chain combines TRBV30 with TRBJ1-2, with D possibly matching TRBD1 (6 bases). V was pared by 0 bases and J by 7 bases, with 12 bases between. This CDR3 is 13 amino acids long. Germline lookup yields CDR1 GTSNPN and CDR2 SVGIG (reference sequence). DNA of the CDR3: TGTGCCTGGAGTGTGAGGGAGGGGGTTGGCTACACCTTC. Translation: CAWSVREGVGYTF.

The CDR3 reads CAIRDTSGEETQYF. CDR3 sequence (DNA): TGTGCCATCAGGGACACTAGCGGGGAAGAGACCCAGTACTTC. The chain carries TRBV10-3 and TRBJ2-5, with 10 bases that match TRBD2. With V trimmed by 6 bases and J by 3 bases, 4 bases remained unmatched. The CDR3 runs to 14 residues. The germline gives CDR1 ENHRY, CDR2 SYGVKD.

This clone was counted a few times. The V and J genes are TRBV18 and TRBJ1-3; D perhaps matches TRBD1 (6 bases). The CDR3 is 15 amino acids. The V gene lost 3 bases and the J gene lost 0 bases, with 9 bases spanning the gap. Germline V CDR1 and CDR2: KGHSH, LQKENI. The CDR3, as DNA: TGTGCCAGCTCACCCAGGACAGTCTCTGGAAACACCATATATTTT. Translated: CASSPRTVSGNTIYF.

The V and J genes are TRBV4-3 and TRBJ2-1; 8 bases align to TRBD2. This CDR3 is 18 amino acids long. V lost 0 bases to trimming and J lost 7 bases; unmatched junction nucleotides: 14. Germline V lookup: CDR1 LGHNA, CDR2 YSLEER. The CDR3 sequence is CASSQEPVTSDPGNEQFF. The CDR3 DNA reads TGCGCCAGCAGCCAAGAGCCAGTGACTAGCGACCCTGGGAATGAGCAGTTCTTC.

As regards this clone: One junction end disagrees with the germline gene, perhaps due to a read error. The chain joins TRBV11-2 to TRBJ1-6; D is unresolved. Germline assignment: CDR1 SGHAT and CDR2 FQNNGV. There are 16 residues in the CDR3. In DNA, the CDR3 is TGTGCCAGCAGCTCGTTGAGTCTGGGTTATACTTCACCCCTCCACTTT. The encoded protein is CASSSLSLGYTSPLHF.

This rearrangement joins TRBV6-2 or TRBV6-3 to TRBJ2-2; 12 positions match TRBD2. The CDR3 contains 17 residues. Per germline, CDR1 MNHEY and CDR2 SVGEGT. The V segment lost 4 bases and the J segment 4 bases; nucleotides outside the gene matches: 7. The CDR3 loop is CASSLGLAGTATGELFF. Written as DNA, the CDR3 is TGTGCCAGCAGTTTGGGACTAGCGGGTACCGCCACCGGGGAGCTGTTTTTT.

The rearrangement joins TRBV7-3 to TRBJ2-3; 12 positions agree with TRBD2. The germline V gene encodes CDR1 SGHTA and CDR2 FQGTGA. The CDR3 runs 15 residues. The junction had 6 bases not matched to a gene; V was cut back by 5 bases and J by 6 bases. The CDR3 loop reads CASSAGGLAGDTQYF. The CDR3 DNA reads TGTGCCAGCAGCGCAGGGGGACTAGCGGGTGATACGCAGTATTTT.

The table lists this clone with a count of one. The V call is TRBV2, the J call TRBJ2-3; TRBD1 matches at 7 bases. Germline CDR1 is SNHLY and CDR2 is FYNNEI. This CDR3 region has 16 residues. V lost 3 bases to trimming and J lost 0 bases; unmatched junction nucleotides: 6. This chain's CDR3 is CASSDPGTASTDTQYF. In DNA, the CDR3 is TGTGCCAGCAGTGACCCCGGGACAGCTAGCACAGATACGCAGTATTTT.

This chain uses TRBV6-4 with TRBJ2-1, with D unclear. The V end was cut by 0 bases, the J end by 3 bases, with 9 bases between. The CDR3 loop spans 15 amino acids. CDR1 MRHNA and CDR2 SNTAGT come from the germline V gene. The CDR3 sequence: CASSDSRKLYNEQFF. The CDR3 DNA follows: TGTGCCAGCAGTGACTCGAGGAAGCTCTACAATGAGCAGTTCTTC.

The chain joins TRBV6-5 to TRBJ1-5, with a weak D call TRBD1 (5 bases). The CDR3 runs 14 residues. CDR1 is MNHEY and CDR2 is SVGAGI in the germline V gene. V dropped 6 bases and J dropped 4 bases, with 13 bases sitting between them. CDR3 amino acids: CASSHGTKNQPQHF. The CDR3 nucleotides are TGTGCCAGCAGCCACGGGACGAAGAATCAGCCCCAGCATTTT.

The chain couples TRBV7-9 to TRBJ1-1; D uncertain. This CDR3 is 15 amino acids long. Trimming took off 1 base at V and 0 bases at J, with 9 bases between the two ends. The germline V gene encodes CDR1 SEHNR and CDR2 FQNEAQ (reference sequence). The CDR3 spells CASSLDVGLNTEAFF. CDR3 bases: TGTGCCAGCAGCTTAGACGTGGGGTTGAACACTGAAGCTTTCTTT.

The rearrangement links TRBV30 to TRBJ1-5; TRBD1 is a possible D gene (5 bases). From germline, CDR1 is GTSNPN and CDR2 SVGIG (reference sequence). Trimming removed 0 bases from V and 6 bases from J, with 12 bases in between. The CDR3 contains 14 residues. CDR3 protein: CAWSVKGGTQPQHF. In DNA, the CDR3 is TGTGCCTGGAGTGTGAAGGGAGGGACTCAGCCCCAGCATTTT.